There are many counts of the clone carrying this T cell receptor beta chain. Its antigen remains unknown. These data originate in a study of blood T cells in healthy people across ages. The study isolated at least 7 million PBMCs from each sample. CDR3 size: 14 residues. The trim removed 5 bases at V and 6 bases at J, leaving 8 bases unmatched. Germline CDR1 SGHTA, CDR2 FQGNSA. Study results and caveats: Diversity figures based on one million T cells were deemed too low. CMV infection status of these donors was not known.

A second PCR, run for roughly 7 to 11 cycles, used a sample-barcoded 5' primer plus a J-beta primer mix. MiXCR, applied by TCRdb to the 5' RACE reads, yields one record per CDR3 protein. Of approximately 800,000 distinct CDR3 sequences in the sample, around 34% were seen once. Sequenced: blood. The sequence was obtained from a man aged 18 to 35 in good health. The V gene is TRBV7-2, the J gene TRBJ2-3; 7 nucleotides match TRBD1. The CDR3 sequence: CASSPQTGKDTQYF. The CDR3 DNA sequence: TGTGCCAGCAGCCCCCAGACAGGGAAGGATACGCAGTATTTT. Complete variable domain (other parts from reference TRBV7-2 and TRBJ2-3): GAGVSQSPSNKVTEKGKDVELRCDPISGHTALYWYRQSLGQGLEFLIYFQGNSAPDKSGLPSDRFSAERTGGSVSTLTIQRTQQEDSAVYLCASSPQTGKDTQYFGPGTRLTVL.